A single TCR beta chain is shown here with its context. The sample holds other DNA sequences that translate to the same CDR3. The data belong to a study of blood T cell repertoires in COVID-19. The CDR3 has 14 amino acids. With 4 bases clipped from V and 5 bases from J, the junction kept 2 bases outside the gene matches. Germline values: CDR1 LNHDA, CDR2 SQIVND (reference sequence). Using immunoSEQ multiplex PCR, the repertoire was profiled, and TCRdb retains in-frame clones only, with some absent. The sample carries 130,000 to 150,000 clones, nearly 90% recorded once. The sample taken for sequencing was peripheral blood. The gene calls are TRBV19 and TRBJ1-5, with 10 positions matching TRBD1. This sequence was found in a man between 65 and 80 years old with acute or convalescent COVID-19. This chain's CDR3 is CASSTTGGYQPQHF. CDR3 nucleotides: TGTGCCAGTAGTACGACAGGGGGCTATCAGCCCCAGCATTTT.